The present T cell receptor (beta chain) was sequenced within a study of T cells in Graves' hyperthyroidism and ophthalmopathy. Overall study results and limits: The model made its ophthalmopathy prediction, and onset followed a median approximately 7 months later.

This clonotype showed up many times. Its antigen is still unknown. Trimming removed 4 bases from V and 8 bases from J; junction bases left unmatched: 7. The CDR3 loop spans 16 amino acids. From RNA transcripts, TCR beta CDR3 regions were amplified. Carried out on the TCR CDR3, a first-round RT-PCR used the HTBI primer set. TCRdb re-analysed the multiplex PCR reads in MiXCR, keeping a single row per CDR3 protein. The sample carries 500,000 to 750,000 distinct CDR3 sequences, approximately 15% recorded once. Ophthalmopathy cases scored 3 or more on the Clinical Activity Score and 4 or more on NOSPECS grade, with duration below 3 months. Exclusion followed for patients with uncontrolled infection, other autoimmune disease, pregnancy or lactation.

The genes are TRBV12-3 or TRBV12-4 and TRBJ2-1; 14 bases align to TRBD2. The sequencing sample was made of blood. This clonotype was sampled from a woman under 30 with Graves' ophthalmopathy. This CDR3 is CASSSTPGLAGDEQFF. CDR3 bases: TGTGCCAGCAGTTCCACACCGGGACTAGCGGGGGATGAGCAGTTCTTC.